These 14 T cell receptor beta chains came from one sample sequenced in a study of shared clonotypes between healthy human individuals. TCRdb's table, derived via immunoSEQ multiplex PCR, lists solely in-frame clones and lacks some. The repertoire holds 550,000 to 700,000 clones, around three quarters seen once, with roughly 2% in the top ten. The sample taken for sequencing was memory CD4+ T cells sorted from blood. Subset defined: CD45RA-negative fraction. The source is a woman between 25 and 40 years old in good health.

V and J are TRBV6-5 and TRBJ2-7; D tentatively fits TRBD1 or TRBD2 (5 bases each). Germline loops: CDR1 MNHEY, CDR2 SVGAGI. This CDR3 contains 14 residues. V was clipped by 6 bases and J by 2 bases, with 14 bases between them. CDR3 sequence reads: CASRPTGTPYEQYF. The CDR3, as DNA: TGTGCCAGCAGACCCACCGGGACCCCCTACGAGCAGTACTTC.

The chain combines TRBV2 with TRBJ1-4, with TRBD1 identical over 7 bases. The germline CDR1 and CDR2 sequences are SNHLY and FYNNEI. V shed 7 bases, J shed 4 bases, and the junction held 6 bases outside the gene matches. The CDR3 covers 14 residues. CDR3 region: CASNPQGINEKLFF. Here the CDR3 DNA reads TGTGCCAGCAATCCACAGGGGATTAATGAAAAACTGTTTTTT.

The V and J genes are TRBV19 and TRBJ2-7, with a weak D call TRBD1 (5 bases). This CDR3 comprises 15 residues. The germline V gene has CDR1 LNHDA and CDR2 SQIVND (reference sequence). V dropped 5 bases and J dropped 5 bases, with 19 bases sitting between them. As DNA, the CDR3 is TGTGCCAGTAGTGCCCCGGACAAGTTAGGCAACGAGCAGTACTTC. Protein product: CASSAPDKLGNEQYF. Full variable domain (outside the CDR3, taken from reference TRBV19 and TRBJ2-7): DGGITQSPKYLFRKEGQNVTLSCEQNLNHDAMYWYRQDPGQGLRLIYYSQIVNDFQKGDIAEGYSVSREKKESFPLTVTSAQKNPTAFYLCASSAPDKLGNEQYFGPGTRLTVT.

CDR3 region: CASSQASGQDGYEQYF. CDR3 nucleotides: TGTGCCAGCAGCCAAGCTTCGGGGCAGGACGGGTACGAGCAGTACTTC. The V and J genes are TRBV4-2 and TRBJ2-7; D may correspond to TRBD1 or TRBD2 (5 bases each). The CDR3 totals 16 residues. Germline assignment: CDR1 LGHNA and CDR2 YNFKEQ. V was pared by 1 base and J by 4 bases, with 17 bases between.

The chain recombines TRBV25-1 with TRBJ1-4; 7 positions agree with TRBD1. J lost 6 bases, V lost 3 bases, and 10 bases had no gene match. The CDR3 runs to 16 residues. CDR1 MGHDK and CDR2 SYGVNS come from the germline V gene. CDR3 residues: CASSDLRDSRYEKLFF. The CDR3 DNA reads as TGTGCCAGCAGTGATCTCCGGGACAGCAGATATGAAAAACTGTTTTTT.

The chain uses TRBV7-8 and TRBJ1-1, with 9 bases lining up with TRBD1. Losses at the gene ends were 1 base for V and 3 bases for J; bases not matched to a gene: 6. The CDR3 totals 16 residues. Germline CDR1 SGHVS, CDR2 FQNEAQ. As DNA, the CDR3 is TGTGCCAGCAGCTTAGTGCGGGACAGGGTGTACACTGAAGCTTTCTTT. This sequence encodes CASSLVRDRVYTEAFF.

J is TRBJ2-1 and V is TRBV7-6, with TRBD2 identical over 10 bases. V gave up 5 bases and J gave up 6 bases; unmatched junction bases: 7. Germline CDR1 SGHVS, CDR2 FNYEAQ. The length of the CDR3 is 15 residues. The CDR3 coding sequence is TGTGCCAGCAGCAGTCTAGCGGGAGACCTCAATGAGCAGTTCTTC. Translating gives CASSSLAGDLNEQFF.

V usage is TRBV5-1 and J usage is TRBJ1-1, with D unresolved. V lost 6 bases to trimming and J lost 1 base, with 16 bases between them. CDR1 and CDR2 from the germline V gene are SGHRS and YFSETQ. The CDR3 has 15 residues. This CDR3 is CASKGLATTNTEAFF. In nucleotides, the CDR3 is TGCGCCAGCAAGGGATTGGCTACGACGAACACTGAAGCTTTCTTT.

The CDR3 DNA reads TGTGCCAGCAGCTTAGGCAGGGGTGAGCAGTTCTTC. Its translation: CASSLGRGEQFF. The chain employs TRBV11-2 and TRBJ2-1, with D perhaps TRBD1 (6 bases). Germline values: CDR1 SGHAT, CDR2 FQNNGV. This CDR3 contains 12 residues. The V end lost 1 base, the J end lost 9 bases, and 7 bases lay between the germline ends.

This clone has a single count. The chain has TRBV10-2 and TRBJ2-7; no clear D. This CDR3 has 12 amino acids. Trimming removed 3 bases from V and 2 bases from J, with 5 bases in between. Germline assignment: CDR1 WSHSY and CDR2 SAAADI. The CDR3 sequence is CASSDGPYEQYF. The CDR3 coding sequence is TGCGCCAGCAGTGACGGTCCCTACGAGCAGTACTTC.

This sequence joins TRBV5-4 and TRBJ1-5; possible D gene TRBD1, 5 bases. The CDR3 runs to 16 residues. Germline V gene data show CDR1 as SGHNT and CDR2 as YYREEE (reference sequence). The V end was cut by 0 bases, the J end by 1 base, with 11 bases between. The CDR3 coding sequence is TGTGCCAGCAGCTTGGACGGGGGAAGAAGCAATCAGCCCCAGCATTTT. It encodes CASSLDGGRSNQPQHF.

Written as DNA, the CDR3 is TGTGCCAGCAGTTACACGATTAAGGTGGGAGTAAAGGAAGAGACCCAGTACTTC. Residues: CASSYTIKVGVKEETQYF. The V and J genes are TRBV6-7 and TRBJ2-5; D possibly corresponds to TRBD2 (5 bases). TRBV6-7 is an ORF, with its function uncertain. The CDR3 extends over 18 amino acids. Trimming stripped 2 bases from V and 3 bases from J, with 22 bases between.

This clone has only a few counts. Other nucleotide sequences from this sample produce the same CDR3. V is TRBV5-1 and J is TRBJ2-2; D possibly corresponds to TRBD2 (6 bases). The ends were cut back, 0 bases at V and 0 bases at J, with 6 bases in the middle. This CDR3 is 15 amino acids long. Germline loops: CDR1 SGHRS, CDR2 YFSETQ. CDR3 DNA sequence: TGCGCCAGCAGCTTGGGGACTACGAACACCGGGGAGCTGTTTTTT. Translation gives CASSLGTTNTGELFF. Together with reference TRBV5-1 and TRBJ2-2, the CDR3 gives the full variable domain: KAGVTQTPRYLIKTRGQQVTLSCSPISGHRSVSWYQQTPGQGLQFLFEYFSETQRNKGNFPGRFSGRQFSNSRSEMNVSTLELGDSALYLCASSLGTTNTGELFFGEGSRLTVL.

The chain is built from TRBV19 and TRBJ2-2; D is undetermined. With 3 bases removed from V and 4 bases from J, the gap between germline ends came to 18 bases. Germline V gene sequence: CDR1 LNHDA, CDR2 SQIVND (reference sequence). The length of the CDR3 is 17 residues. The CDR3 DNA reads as TGTGCCAGTAGTATTTTGTTCGGGTCTAGTTCCACCGGGGAGCTGTTTTTT. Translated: CASSILFGSSSTGELFF.